One sample yielded the 12 T cell receptor beta chains listed below, sequenced in a study of cytomegalovirus exposure and HLA in healthy donors. 13 Jbeta primers and 60 Vbeta primers were used for the PCR. TCRdb's copy holds only in-frame clones and misses some; the assay was immunoSEQ multiplex PCR. The table lists 100,000 to 150,000 clones, about 84% of them singletons. Sequencing was carried out using PBMCs. These receptors originate from a boy younger than 18 in good health and CMV-seronegative.

The V call is TRBV4-1, the J call TRBJ2-1, with D possibly being TRBD1 (6 bases). The CDR3 is 15 amino acids. Germline lookup yields CDR1 MGHRA and CDR2 YSYEKL. V was clipped by 0 bases and J by 5 bases, with 11 bases between them. CDR3 protein: CASSQDGGRNNEQFF. The DNA for the CDR3 is TGCGCCAGCAGCCAAGATGGGGGCCGGAACAATGAGCAGTTCTTC.

The V call is TRBV19, the J call TRBJ1-4; perhaps TRBD1 as D (6 bases). This CDR3 has 15 residues. Germline values: CDR1 LNHDA, CDR2 SQIVND (reference sequence). Trimming took off 7 bases at V and 7 bases at J, with 19 bases between the two ends. CDR3 sequence reads: CASIQGGSRSEKLFF. In DNA, the CDR3 is TGTGCCAGTATCCAAGGGGGTTCTCGGAGTGAAAAACTGTTTTTT.

The gene calls are TRBV5-4 and TRBJ1-1; TRBD1 might be the D (6 bases). Germline-derived CDR1 and CDR2 are SGHNT and YYREEE (reference sequence). Between the trimmed V and J ends, which lost 4 bases and 5 bases, there was a span of 12 bases. This CDR3 is 13 amino acids long. The CDR3 reads CASSLQGETEAFF. As DNA, the CDR3 is TGTGCCAGCAGCCTACAGGGAGAAACTGAAGCTTTCTTT. Looking up the rest from reference TRBV5-4 and TRBJ1-1 gives the full variable domain: ETGVTQSPTHLIKTRGQQVTLRCSSQSGHNTVSWYQQALGQGPQFIFQYYREEENGRGNFPPRFSGLQFPNYSSELNVNALELDDSALYLCASSLQGETEAFFGQGTRLTVV.

The gene calls are TRBV9 and TRBJ2-1, with 7 bases matching TRBD2. The CDR3 contains 15 residues. Trimming removed 4 bases from V and 4 bases from J; junction bases left unmatched: 8. The germline V gene has CDR1 SGDLS and CDR2 YYNGEE. CDR3 in DNA: TGTGCCAGCAGCCCCGGGACTACCTCTTACAATGAGCAGTTCTTC. It specifies CASSPGTTSYNEQFF.

This clone was seen only a few times. V gene TRBV4-1 combines with J gene TRBJ1-3; no firm D call. CDR1 MGHRA and CDR2 YSYEKL come from the germline V gene. The CDR3 runs to 15 residues. V lost 4 bases and J 0 bases, leaving 10 bases between the germline ends. The CDR3 DNA follows: TGCGCCAGCAGCCGGGCAGGCAACTCTGGAAACACCATATATTTT. Translated, it gives CASSRAGNSGNTIYF.

The chain joins TRBV5-4 to TRBJ1-4; tentative D call: TRBD1 (5 bases). Germline V gene data show CDR1 as SGHNT and CDR2 as YYREEE (reference sequence). V lost 4 bases, J lost 8 bases, and 18 bases lay in between. The CDR3 totals 15 residues. The CDR3: CASSPAGGRGEKLFF. As DNA, the CDR3 is TGTGCCAGCAGCCCCGCCGGGGGGAGAGGGGAAAAACTGTTTTTT.

The chain joins TRBV18 to TRBJ2-5, with 10 bases matching TRBD2. Germline V lookup: CDR1 KGHSH, CDR2 LQKENI. V shed 1 base, J shed 5 bases, and the junction held 7 bases outside the gene matches. The CDR3 extends over 16 amino acids. The CDR3 spells CASSPRLAGDAETQYF. Here the CDR3 DNA reads TGTGCCAGCTCACCACGGCTAGCGGGAGACGCGGAGACCCAGTACTTC.

This chain joins TRBV25-1 and TRBJ1-5; a weak D match, TRBD1 (6 bases). Germline CDR1 is MGHDK and CDR2 is SYGVNS. Trimming pared 6 bases from V and 1 base from J, leaving 10 bases between. CDR3 length: 14 amino acids. CDR3 protein: CASRGQGSNQPQHF. The CDR3, as DNA: TGTGCCAGCAGGGGTCAGGGGAGCAATCAGCCCCAGCATTTT.

V usage is TRBV7-9 and J usage is TRBJ2-1; TRBD2 agrees at 8 bases. The V gene's germline CDR1 is SEHNR and CDR2 FQNEAQ (reference sequence). The CDR3 covers 18 residues. Unmatched junction bases numbered 19, after V lost 3 bases and J lost 9 bases. CDR3 in amino acids: CASSFPPVGQRERLEQFF. The CDR3 DNA reads TGTGCCAGCAGCTTCCCCCCGGTAGGCCAGCGGGAGCGTCTTGAGCAGTTCTTC. The whole variable domain, remainder taken from reference TRBV7-9 and TRBJ2-1, is DTGVSQNPRHKITKRGQNVTFRCDPISEHNRLYWYRQTLGQGPEFLTYFQNEAQLEKSRLLSDRFSAERPKGSFSTLEIQRTEQGDSAMYLCASSFPPVGQRERLEQFFGPGTRLTVL.

The V and J genes are TRBV4-1 and TRBJ2-1; 9 bases fit TRBD1. The CDR3 is 16 amino acids. Germline V gene sequence: CDR1 MGHRA, CDR2 YSYEKL. After removal of 4 bases from V and 7 bases from J, the junction contained 11 bases not matched to a gene. CDR3 in amino acids: CASSPSPGTGSNEQFF. Here the CDR3 DNA reads TGCGCCAGCAGCCCGAGTCCCGGGACAGGGAGTAATGAGCAGTTCTTC.

The chain employs TRBV27 and TRBJ1-5, with 9 bases that match TRBD1. The V gene end was trimmed by 5 bases and the J gene end by 6 bases; junction bases not matched to a gene: 2. Per germline, CDR1 MNHEY and CDR2 SMNVEV (reference sequence). This CDR3 has 13 amino acids. The CDR3 protein is CASSLGQGQPQHF. In nucleotides, the CDR3 is TGTGCCAGCAGTCTGGGACAGGGTCAGCCCCAGCATTTT.

V gene TRBV7-9 combines with J gene TRBJ1-2; D gene unclear. Trimming cost V 0 bases and J 6 bases, with 11 bases left between them. The length of the CDR3 is 14 residues. Germline assignment: CDR1 SEHNR and CDR2 FQNEAQ (reference sequence). The CDR3 here is CASSLARGENGYTF. The CDR3 region has the DNA TGTGCCAGCAGCTTAGCGCGAGGCGAGAATGGCTACACCTTC.